This TCR beta chain was identified in a study of blood T cell repertoires in COVID-19. Looking at the study overall: Sample material is recorded as cDNA or gDNA derived from T cells, B-cell-depleted T cells, or PBMCs.

The protocol was immunoSEQ multiplex PCR, while the TCRdb copy is restricted to in-frame clones and leaves out a portion. There are more than 200,000 clones in the sample; roughly 80% occur only once, and over 9.5% lies in the top ten. Material for sequencing was peripheral blood. The clonotype was recovered from a woman of 80 years or more with COVID-19, enrolled during active disease.

The CDR3 is CASSLRQTDTQYF. The CDR3 DNA sequence: TGTGCCAGCAGCTTAAGACAGACAGATACGCAGTATTTT. J is TRBJ2-3 and V is TRBV7-9; maybe TRBD1 (5 bases). The germline V and J ends were trimmed by 2 bases and 3 bases, with 6 bases remaining between them. This CDR3 is built from 13 residues. The germline gives CDR1 SEHNR, CDR2 FQNEAQ (reference sequence). Combining the CDR3 with reference TRBV7-9 and TRBJ2-3 gives the whole variable domain DTGVSQNPRHKITKRGQNVTFRCDPISEHNRLYWYRQTLGQGPEFLTYFQNEAQLEKSRLLSDRFSAERPKGSFSTLEIQRTEQGDSAMYLCASSLRQTDTQYFGPGTRLTVL.